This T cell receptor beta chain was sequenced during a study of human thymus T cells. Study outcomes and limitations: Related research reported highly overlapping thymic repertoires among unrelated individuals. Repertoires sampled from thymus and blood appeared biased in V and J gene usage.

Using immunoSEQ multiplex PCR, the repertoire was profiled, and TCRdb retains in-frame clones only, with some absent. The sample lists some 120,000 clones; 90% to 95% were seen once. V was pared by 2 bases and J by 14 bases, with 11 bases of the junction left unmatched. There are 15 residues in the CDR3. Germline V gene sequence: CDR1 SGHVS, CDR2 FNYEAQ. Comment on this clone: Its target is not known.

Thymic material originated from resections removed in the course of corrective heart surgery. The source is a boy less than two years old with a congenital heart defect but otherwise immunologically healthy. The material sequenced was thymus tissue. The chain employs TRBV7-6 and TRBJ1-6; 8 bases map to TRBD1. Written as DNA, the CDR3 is TGTGCCAGCAGCTTATCAGGGGGCCCAACTCCGTCCCTCCACTTT. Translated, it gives CASSLSGGPTPSLHF.